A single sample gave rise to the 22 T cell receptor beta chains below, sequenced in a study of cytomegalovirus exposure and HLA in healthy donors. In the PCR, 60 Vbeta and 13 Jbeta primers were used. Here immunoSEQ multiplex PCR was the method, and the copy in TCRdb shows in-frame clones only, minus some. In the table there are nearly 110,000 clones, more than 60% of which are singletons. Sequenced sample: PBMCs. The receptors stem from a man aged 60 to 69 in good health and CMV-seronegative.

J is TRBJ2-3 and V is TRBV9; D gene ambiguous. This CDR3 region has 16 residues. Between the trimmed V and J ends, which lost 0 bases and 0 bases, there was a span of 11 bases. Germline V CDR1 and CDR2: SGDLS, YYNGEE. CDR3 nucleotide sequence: TGTGCCAGCAGCGTAGCCGCTTTTACTAGCACAGATACGCAGTATTTT. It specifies CASSVAAFTSTDTQYF.

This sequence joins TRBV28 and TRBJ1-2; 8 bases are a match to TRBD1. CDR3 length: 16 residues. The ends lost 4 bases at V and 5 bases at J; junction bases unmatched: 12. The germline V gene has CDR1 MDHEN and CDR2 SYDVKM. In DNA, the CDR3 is TGTGCCAGCAGTTCCGCGACAGGGGTAGGGGCGTATGGCTACACCTTC. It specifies CASSSATGVGAYGYTF.

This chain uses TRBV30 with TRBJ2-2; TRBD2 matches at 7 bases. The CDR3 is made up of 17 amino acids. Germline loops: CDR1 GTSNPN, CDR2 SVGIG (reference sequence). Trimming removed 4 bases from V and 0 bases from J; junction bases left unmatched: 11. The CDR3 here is CAWTGRGTYANTGELFF. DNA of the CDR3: TGTGCCTGGACCGGGCGGGGGACGTACGCGAACACCGGGGAGCTGTTTTTT.

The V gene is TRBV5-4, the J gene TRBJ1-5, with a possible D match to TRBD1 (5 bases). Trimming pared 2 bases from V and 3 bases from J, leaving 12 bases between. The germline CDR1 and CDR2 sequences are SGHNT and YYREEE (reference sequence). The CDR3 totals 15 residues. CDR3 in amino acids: CASSFGGNNNQPQHF. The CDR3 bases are TGTGCCAGCAGCTTCGGGGGGAATAACAATCAGCCCCAGCATTTT.

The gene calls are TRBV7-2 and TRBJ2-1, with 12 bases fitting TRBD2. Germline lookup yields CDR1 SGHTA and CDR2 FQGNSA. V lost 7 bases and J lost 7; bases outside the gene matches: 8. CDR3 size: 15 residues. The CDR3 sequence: CASTSGLAGRNEQFF. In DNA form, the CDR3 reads TGTGCCAGCACCTCAGGACTAGCGGGGAGAAATGAGCAGTTCTTC.

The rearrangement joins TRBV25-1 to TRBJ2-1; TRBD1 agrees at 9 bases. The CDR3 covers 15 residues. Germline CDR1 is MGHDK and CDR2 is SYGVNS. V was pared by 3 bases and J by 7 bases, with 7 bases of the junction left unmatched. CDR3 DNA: TGTGCCAGCAGTGACCCGGGACAGGGTATGAATGAGCAGTTCTTC. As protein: CASSDPGQGMNEQFF.

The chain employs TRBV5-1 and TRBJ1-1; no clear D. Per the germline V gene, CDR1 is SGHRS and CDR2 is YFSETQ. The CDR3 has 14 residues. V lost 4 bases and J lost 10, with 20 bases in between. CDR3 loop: CASSQGSTRARAFF. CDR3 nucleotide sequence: TGCGCCAGCAGCCAAGGGAGCACTCGGGCCCGAGCTTTCTTT. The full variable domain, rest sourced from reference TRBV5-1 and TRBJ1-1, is KAGVTQTPRYLIKTRGQQVTLSCSPISGHRSVSWYQQTPGQGLQFLFEYFSETQRNKGNFPGRFSGRQFSNSRSEMNVSTLELGDSALYLCASSQGSTRARAFFGQGTRLTVV.

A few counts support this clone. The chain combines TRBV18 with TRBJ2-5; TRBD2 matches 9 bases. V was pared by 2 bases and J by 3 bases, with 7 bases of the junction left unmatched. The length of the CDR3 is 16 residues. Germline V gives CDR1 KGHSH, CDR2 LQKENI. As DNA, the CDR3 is TGTGCCAGCTCACCATTCCGCGGGGGGGATAAAGAGACCCAGTACTTC. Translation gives CASSPFRGGDKETQYF.

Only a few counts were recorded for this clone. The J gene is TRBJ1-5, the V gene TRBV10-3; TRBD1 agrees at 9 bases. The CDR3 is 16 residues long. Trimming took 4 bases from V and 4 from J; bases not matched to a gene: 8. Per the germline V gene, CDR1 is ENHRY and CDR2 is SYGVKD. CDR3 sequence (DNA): TGTGCCATCAGTGGGCAGGGACAGGGTGGGAATCAGCCCCAGCATTTT. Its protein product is CAISGQGQGGNQPQHF.

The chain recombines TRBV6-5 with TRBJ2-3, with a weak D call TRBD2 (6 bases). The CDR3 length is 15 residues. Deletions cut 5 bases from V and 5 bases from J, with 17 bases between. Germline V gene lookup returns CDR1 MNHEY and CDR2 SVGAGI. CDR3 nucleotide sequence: TGTGCCAGCAGTAAGGAGGGGCAGCCTGGAGATACGCAGTATTTT. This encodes CASSKEGQPGDTQYF.

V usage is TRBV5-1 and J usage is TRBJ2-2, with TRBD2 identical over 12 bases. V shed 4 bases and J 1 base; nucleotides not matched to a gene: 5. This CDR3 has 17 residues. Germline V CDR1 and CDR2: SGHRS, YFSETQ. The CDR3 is CASSGPGLAGNTGELFF. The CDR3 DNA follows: TGCGCCAGCAGCGGACCGGGACTAGCGGGGAACACCGGGGAGCTGTTTTTT.

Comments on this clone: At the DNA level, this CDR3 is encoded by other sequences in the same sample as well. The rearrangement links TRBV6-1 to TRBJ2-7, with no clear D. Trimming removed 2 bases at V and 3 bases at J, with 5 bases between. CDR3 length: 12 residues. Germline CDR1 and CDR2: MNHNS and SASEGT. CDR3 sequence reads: CASSESSYEQYF. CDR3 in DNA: TGTGCCAGCAGTGAAAGTAGCTACGAGCAGTACTTC.

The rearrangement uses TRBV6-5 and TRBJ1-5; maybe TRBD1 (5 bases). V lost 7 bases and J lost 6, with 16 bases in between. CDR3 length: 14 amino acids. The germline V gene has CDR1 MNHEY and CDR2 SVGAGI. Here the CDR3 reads CASKSRLGAQPQHF. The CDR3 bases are TGTGCCAGCAAAAGTAGGTTAGGGGCTCAGCCCCAGCATTTT.

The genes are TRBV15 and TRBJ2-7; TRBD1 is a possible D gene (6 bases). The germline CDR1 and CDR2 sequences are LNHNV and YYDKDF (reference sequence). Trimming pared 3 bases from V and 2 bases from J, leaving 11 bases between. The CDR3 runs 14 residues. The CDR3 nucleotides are TGTGCCACCAGCAGGGACAGAAGAACCTACGAGCAGTACTTC. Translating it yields CATSRDRRTYEQYF.

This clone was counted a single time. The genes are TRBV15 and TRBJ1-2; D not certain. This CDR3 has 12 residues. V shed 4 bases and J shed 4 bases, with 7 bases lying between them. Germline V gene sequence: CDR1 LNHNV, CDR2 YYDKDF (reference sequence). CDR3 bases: TGTGCCACCAGCAATGGCGGCTATGGCTACACCTTC. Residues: CATSNGGYGYTF.

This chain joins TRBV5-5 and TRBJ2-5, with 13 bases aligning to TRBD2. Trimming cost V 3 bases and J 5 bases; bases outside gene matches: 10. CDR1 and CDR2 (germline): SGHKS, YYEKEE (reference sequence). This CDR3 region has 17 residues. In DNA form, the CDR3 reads TGTGCCAGCAGCTGGCCACTAGCGGGGGGGCTGAGCGAGACCCAGTACTTC. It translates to CASSWPLAGGLSETQYF.

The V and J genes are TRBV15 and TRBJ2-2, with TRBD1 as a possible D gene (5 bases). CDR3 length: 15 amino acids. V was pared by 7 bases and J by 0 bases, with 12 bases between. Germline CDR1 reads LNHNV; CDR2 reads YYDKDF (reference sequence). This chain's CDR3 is CATISTASNTGELFF. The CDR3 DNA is TGTGCCACCATCTCGACAGCCTCGAACACCGGGGAGCTGTTTTTT. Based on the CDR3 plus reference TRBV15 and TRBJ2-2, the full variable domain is DAMVIQNPRYQVTQFGKPVTLSCSQTLNHNVMYWYQQKSSQAPKLLFHYYDKDFNNEADTPDNFQSRRPNTSFCFLDIRSPGLGDTAMYLCATISTASNTGELFFGEGSRLTVL.

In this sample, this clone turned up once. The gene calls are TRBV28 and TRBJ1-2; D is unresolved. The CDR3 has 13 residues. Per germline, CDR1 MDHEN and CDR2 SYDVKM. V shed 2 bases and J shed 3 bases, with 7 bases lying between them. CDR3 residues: CASSLRGYYGYTF. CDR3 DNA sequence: TGTGCCAGCAGTTTACGAGGTTACTATGGCTACACCTTC.

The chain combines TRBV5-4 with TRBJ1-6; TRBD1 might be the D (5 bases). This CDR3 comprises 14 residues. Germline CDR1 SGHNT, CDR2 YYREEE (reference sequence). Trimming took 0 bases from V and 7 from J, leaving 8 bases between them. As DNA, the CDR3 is TGTGCCAGCAGCTTGGCGCAGGGCAATTCACCCCTCCACTTT. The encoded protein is CASSLAQGNSPLHF.

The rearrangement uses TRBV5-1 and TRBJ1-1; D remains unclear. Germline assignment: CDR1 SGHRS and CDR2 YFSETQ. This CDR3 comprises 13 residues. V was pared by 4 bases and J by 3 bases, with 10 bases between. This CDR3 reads CASSVDGDTEAFF. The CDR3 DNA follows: TGCGCCAGCAGCGTGGACGGGGACACTGAAGCTTTCTTT.

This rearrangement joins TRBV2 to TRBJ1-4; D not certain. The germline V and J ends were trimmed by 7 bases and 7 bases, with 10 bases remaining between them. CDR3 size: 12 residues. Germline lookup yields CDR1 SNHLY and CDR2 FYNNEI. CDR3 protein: CASTRSPEKLFF. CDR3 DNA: TGTGCCAGCACTAGGTCCCCTGAAAAACTGTTTTTT. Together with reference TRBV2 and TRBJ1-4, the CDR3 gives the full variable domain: EPEVTQTPSHQVTQMGQEVILRCVPISNHLYFYWYRQILGQKVEFLVSFYNNEISEKSEIFDDQFSVERPDGSNFTLKIRSTKLEDSAMYFCASTRSPEKLFFGSGTQLSVL.

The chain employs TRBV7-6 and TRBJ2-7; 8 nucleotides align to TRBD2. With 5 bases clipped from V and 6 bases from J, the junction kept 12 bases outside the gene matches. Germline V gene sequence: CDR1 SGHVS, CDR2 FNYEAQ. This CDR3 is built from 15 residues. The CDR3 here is CASSLRGSGGPEQYF. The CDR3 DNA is TGTGCCAGCAGCCTTAGAGGCAGCGGGGGTCCCGAGCAGTACTTC.